This T cell receptor (beta chain) was identified during a study of blood T cell repertoires in COVID-19. Study-wide context: The United States, Italy and Spain supplied acute and convalescent COVID-19 samples. The analysed material was cDNA or gDNA that came from T cells, B-cell-depleted T cells, or PBMCs.

In the study's own analysis: By means of reference gene primer amplification, nucleated cell counts were estimated. Data came from immunoSEQ multiplex PCR; TCRdb stores just in-frame clones and leaves some out. That table supplies the V and J calls and clone size; D and trimming were determined from the DNA. The sample lists about 350,000 clones; about 90% were seen once. V was pared by 4 bases and J by 7 bases, with 8 bases between. The germline CDR1 and CDR2 sequences are SGHRS and YFSETQ. There are 12 residues in the CDR3. Sequenced sample: peripheral blood. The chain uses TRBV5-1 and TRBJ1-4; unclear D gene. The TCR sequence derives from a woman aged 18-29 years who had recovered from COVID-19. DNA of the CDR3: TGCGCCAGCAGCACCGAGGGTGAAAAACTGTTTTTT. It yields the protein CASSTEGEKLFF.